Here is one TCR beta chain with its context. Its target is unknown. The study ran its PCR with 60 Vbeta and 13 Jbeta primers. Per the authors' pipeline: Counted up in a later analysis, unique TCR beta chains came to roughly 80 million, with around 10 million shared. TCRdb keeps only in-frame clones here, not all; method: immunoSEQ multiplex PCR. The DNA was the basis for D and trimming; V, J and clone size are from that table. The data contain around 140,000 clones, around 72% of them singletons. The data belong to a study of cytomegalovirus exposure and HLA in healthy donors. General observations from the study: In a later analysis, a missense DCLRE1C variant was linked to TCR beta V- and J-gene trimming.

Germline assignment: CDR1 SGHVS and CDR2 FNYEAQ. The CDR3 consists of 13 residues. The V end was cut by 5 bases, the J end by 6 bases, with 10 bases between. Material for sequencing was PBMCs. This clonotype was obtained from a man aged 45 to 65 in good health and CMV-seropositive. This rearrangement joins TRBV7-6 to TRBJ1-4; no definite D call. This chain's CDR3 is CASSPYSYEKLFF. CDR3 coding DNA: TGTGCCAGCAGCCCTTACTCCTATGAAAAACTGTTTTTT.